These 18 T cell receptor beta chains were sequenced from one sample in a study of HIV-infected patients and healthy controls (dated by TCRdb to the mid-2010s). The library came from 5' RACE. Sequencing was carried out with an Illumina MiSeq. About 470 ng RNA was reverse transcribed with SuperScript III using primers against the alpha and beta constant regions. Separate alpha and beta chain libraries were made by chain-specific third strand synthesis with multiplexing indices. Clones were called with MiXCR by TCRdb after fastp trimmed the public reads at Q25, and only in-frame beta chains were retained. Every entry covers one CDR3 protein and lists the most common genes and DNA from its rows. The sample table records approximately 9,400 distinct CDR3 sequences; 8% to 8.5% of these occur just once. Clones ranked in the top ten supply more than 5% of the sample. Whole blood was used without cell fractionation, so all unsorted peripheral T cells were reflected in the repertoire.

The sequencing input was blood. The origin of the receptors is an adult in good health.

This clonotype was found many times. This sequence joins TRBV14 and TRBJ2-2; possible D gene TRBD2, 6 bases. Germline values: CDR1 SGHDN, CDR2 FVKESK. V lost 6 bases to trimming and J lost 3 bases, with 11 bases between them. This CDR3 contains 14 residues. CDR3 loop: CASRSWGDTGELFF. The DNA for the CDR3 is TGTGCCAGCAGGTCCTGGGGGGACACCGGGGAGCTGTTTTTT.

This clonotype ranks as medium-sized (0.01 to 0.1%). The chain carries TRBV5-6 and TRBJ2-3; either TRBD1 or TRBD2 may supply D (5 bases each). In germline, CDR1 is SGHDT, CDR2 YYEEEE. Trimming removed 4 bases from V and 3 bases from J, with 12 bases in between. The CDR3 has 14 amino acids. DNA of the CDR3: TGTGCCAGCAGCGAGTTGGGGGAAACAGATACGCAGTATTTT. This gives the protein CASSELGETDTQYF. The whole variable domain, remainder taken from reference TRBV5-6 and TRBJ2-3, is DAGVTQSPTHLIKTRGQQVTLRCSPKSGHDTVSWYQQALGQGPQFIFQYYEEEERQRGNFPDRFSGHQFPNYSSELNVNALLLGDSALYLCASSELGETDTQYFGPGTRLTVL.

The chain uses TRBV20-1 and TRBJ1-4, with 8 bases that match TRBD1. The CDR3 contains 14 residues. The germline V gene has CDR1 DFQATT and CDR2 SNEGSKA (reference sequence). V dropped 1 base and J dropped 6; count of bases not matched to a gene: 4. The CDR3 coding sequence is TGCAGTGCTAGAGCGCACAGGGGGGATGAAAAACTGTTTTTT. Translating gives CSARAHRGDEKLFF.

This clonotype is medium-sized within its sample. The chain links TRBV7-9 to TRBJ2-5, with a possible D match to TRBD1 (6 bases). Germline values: CDR1 SEHNR, CDR2 FQNEAQ (reference sequence). The V and J ends lost 3 bases and 4 bases respectively, with 12 bases between them. This CDR3 has 14 residues. DNA for the CDR3: TGTGCCAGCAGCTTCGTACAGGGTGGAGAGACCCAGTACTTC. Its protein is CASSFVQGGETQYF. The full variable domain, completed using reference TRBV7-9 and TRBJ2-5, is DTGVSQNPRHKITKRGQNVTFRCDPISEHNRLYWYRQTLGQGPEFLTYFQNEAQLEKSRLLSDRFSAERPKGSFSTLEIQRTEQGDSAMYLCASSFVQGGETQYFGPGTRLLVL.

This clonotype was seen at least ten times. The V gene is TRBV7-3, the J gene TRBJ2-2, with D perhaps assigned TRBD1 or TRBD2 (5 bases each). Trimming pared 5 bases from V and 4 bases from J, leaving 14 bases between. The germline V gene encodes CDR1 SGHTA and CDR2 FQGTGA. The CDR3 is 15 residues long. For the CDR3, the DNA is TGTGCCAGCAGCCCGGGACCCCGGGGCACCGGGGAGCTGTTTTTT. Protein: CASSPGPRGTGELFF.

The V call is TRBV5-4, the J call TRBJ2-3; unclear D gene. Trimming stripped 7 bases from V and 4 bases from J, with 16 bases between. CDR1 and CDR2 from the germline V gene are SGHNT and YYREEE (reference sequence). The CDR3 runs 14 residues. The CDR3: CASGPTLAPDTQYF. The CDR3 nucleotides read TGTGCCAGCGGCCCGACATTAGCACCAGATACGCAGTATTTT.

There are a few counts of this clonotype. The chain links TRBV29-1 to TRBJ1-1; 7 bases map to TRBD1. Germline V gives CDR1 SQVTM, CDR2 ANQGSEA. Trimming took 6 bases from V and 8 from J; bases not matched to a gene: 9. This CDR3 contains 12 residues. DNA of the CDR3: TGCAGCGTCCCCAACCCGGGACAGGAAGCTTTCTTT. The encoded protein is CSVPNPGQEAFF.

In its sample, this clonotype ranks as medium-sized. V usage is TRBV24-1 and J usage is TRBJ2-3; D gene unclear. The CDR3 is 11 residues long. Trimming took off 5 bases at V and 7 bases at J, with 6 bases between the two ends. Per germline, CDR1 KGHDR and CDR2 SFDVKD. CDR3: CATSAAYTQYF. The CDR3 bases are TGTGCCACCAGTGCGGCCTATACGCAGTATTTT.

This clonotype was observed at least ten times. The V call is TRBV20-1, the J call TRBJ2-3; 9 bases agree with TRBD2. Germline CDR1 reads DFQATT; CDR2 reads SNEGSKA (reference sequence). This CDR3 spans 15 amino acids. The junction had 5 bases not matched to a gene; V was cut back by 2 bases and J by 2 bases. The CDR3 region has the DNA TGCAGTGCTAGAAGTACTAGCGGGTTCACAGATACGCAGTATTTT. Protein product: CSARSTSGFTDTQYF.

The rearrangement links TRBV30 to TRBJ2-7; 9 positions agree with TRBD1. CDR1 and CDR2 from the germline V gene are GTSNPN and SVGIG (reference sequence). Trimming removed 3 bases from V and 0 bases from J; junction bases left unmatched: 6. The CDR3 covers 15 residues. Here the CDR3 reads CAWRGDRDGSYEQYF. CDR3 bases: TGTGCCTGGAGGGGGGACAGGGATGGCTCCTACGAGCAGTACTTC.

The chain couples TRBV10-1 to TRBJ2-3, with TRBD1 identical over 7 bases. Per the germline V gene, CDR1 is WNHNN and CDR2 is SYGVQD (reference sequence). V gave up 6 bases and J gave up 0 bases; unmatched junction bases: 6. The CDR3 is 15 residues long. The DNA for the CDR3 is TGCGCCAGCAGCTTCGGGACAGTTAGCACAGATACGCAGTATTTT. It is translated as CASSFGTVSTDTQYF.

By sample share, this clonotype is medium-sized. The chain uses TRBV28 and TRBJ1-6, with D uncertain. Looked up from germline, CDR1 is MDHEN and CDR2 is SYDVKM. The length of the CDR3 is 14 residues. Trimming took off 6 bases at V and 7 bases at J, with 13 bases between the two ends. DNA of the CDR3: TGTGCCAGCAGCCCCGGACGGACCAATTCACCCCTCCACTTT. Translated: CASSPGRTNSPLHF.

Sample share makes this clonotype medium-sized (0.01 to 0.1%). This chain uses TRBV6-2 or TRBV6-3 with TRBJ2-5; possibly TRBD1 for D (6 bases). Germline V CDR1 and CDR2: MNHEY, SVGEGT. V dropped 6 bases and J dropped 1 base, with 18 bases sitting between them. CDR3 size: 16 residues. The CDR3 reads CASRTNRVGVQETQYF. CDR3 nucleotide sequence: TGTGCCAGCAGGACCAACAGGGTCGGGGTCCAAGAGACCCAGTACTTC.

This clonotype appeared many times. The V and J genes are TRBV29-1 and TRBJ1-2; tentative D call: TRBD1 (5 bases). Trimming shortened V by 4 bases and J by 3 bases, and 12 bases separated the two germline ends. From germline, CDR1 is SQVTM and CDR2 ANQGSEA. CDR3 size: 13 residues. The CDR3 here is CSVGPGSDYGYTF. The CDR3 DNA reads as TGCAGCGTTGGACCAGGGTCGGACTATGGCTACACCTTC.

The table lists this clonotype with many counts. The rearrangement uses TRBV9 and TRBJ1-2, with D tentatively TRBD1 (6 bases). The germline V and J ends were trimmed by 2 bases and 0 bases, with 11 bases remaining between them. CDR1 and CDR2 from the germline V gene are SGDLS and YYNGEE. This CDR3 is built from 15 residues. The DNA for the CDR3 is TGTGCCAGCAGCGTTTACAGGGAAGCTAACTATGGCTACACCTTC. It codes for CASSVYREANYGYTF.

This clonotype is termed medium-sized. The V and J genes are TRBV2 and TRBJ2-2; possible D gene TRBD1, 6 bases. The germline V gene encodes CDR1 SNHLY and CDR2 FYNNEI. This CDR3 comprises 18 residues. The ends were cut back, 2 bases at V and 7 bases at J, with 23 bases in the middle. The CDR3 coding sequence is TGTGCCAGCAGTGAAAGGACAGCCCCTAGAGGTTTCAACGGGGAGCTGTTTTTT. Translation gives CASSERTAPRGFNGELFF.

This clonotype was seen at least ten times. The genes are TRBV7-2 and TRBJ2-3; unclear D gene. V lost 7 bases, J lost 2 bases, and 10 bases lay in between. Germline V lookup: CDR1 SGHTA, CDR2 FQGNSA. CDR3 size: 13 residues. The DNA of the CDR3 is TGTGCCAGCATCAGTGGCTACACAGATACGCAGTATTTT. It is translated as CASISGYTDTQYF.

This clonotype was recorded at least ten times. The rearrangement uses TRBV28 and TRBJ2-1; the match to TRBD2 covers 15 bases. Germline trimming cut 4 bases from V and 2 bases from J; bases unmatched to any gene: 12. The CDR3 contains 20 residues. The germline V gene encodes CDR1 MDHEN and CDR2 SYDVKM. The CDR3 DNA follows: TGTGCCAGCAGTTCTACGGGACTAGCGGGGGGAATTTTTACCTACAATGAGCAGTTCTTC. It encodes CASSSTGLAGGIFTYNEQFF.